This T cell receptor beta chain was sequenced during a study of T cells in Graves' hyperthyroidism and ophthalmopathy. General study findings and limits: Blood held most thyroid clonotypes expanded above 0.001 frequency.

TCR beta CDR3 regions were amplified from RNA transcripts. HTBI primers were employed in a first-round RT-PCR of the TCR CDR3. TCRdb ran MiXCR on the multiplex PCR reads and lists one entry per CDR3 protein. This table holds just under 750,000 distinct CDR3 sequences, approximately 40% found once. The sample holds many counts of this clonotype. Antigen unknown. From germline, CDR1 is SEHNR and CDR2 FQNEAQ (reference sequence). The ends lost 4 bases at V and 1 base at J; junction bases unmatched: 3. This CDR3 comprises 14 residues. Exclusion of a patient resulted from uncontrolled infection, other autoimmune disease, pregnancy or lactation.

The receptor's source is a woman between 35 and 50 years old with Graves' hyperthyroidism. Sequenced material: blood. This chain uses TRBV7-9 with TRBJ1-2, with TRBD1 matching over 7 bases. The CDR3 DNA is TGTGCCAGCAGCTCCCAGGGGGTTAACTATGGCTACACCTTC. Translated, it gives CASSSQGVNYGYTF.